These 25 T cell receptor beta chains share one sample of origin, sequenced in a study of shared clonotypes between healthy human individuals. This table comes from immunoSEQ multiplex PCR, and its TCRdb copy is limited to in-frame clones, with some not included. The repertoire holds approximately 2.1 million clones, with more than 80% as singletons. The sample taken for sequencing was naive CD4+ T cells from PBMCs. Subset in this sample: CD45RA+ positively selected. Source of these receptors: a young man in good health. Some clones in this sample may be carry-over from other donors' samples.

The chain carries TRBV5-1 and TRBJ2-2; TRBD2 agrees at 10 bases. The germline CDR1 and CDR2 sequences are SGHRS and YFSETQ. Trimming removed 4 bases from V and 4 bases from J; junction bases left unmatched: 13. This CDR3 comprises 18 residues. DNA for the CDR3: TGCGCCAGCAGCCCGGGGACTAGCGCATCTGTAGGCACCGGGGAGCTGTTTTTT. Its protein product is CASSPGTSASVGTGELFF.

This clone appeared once. The chain uses TRBV7-9 and TRBJ1-4; maybe TRBD1 (5 bases). V lost 4 bases to trimming and J lost 4 bases, with 13 bases between them. The CDR3 length is 15 residues. Per germline, CDR1 SEHNR and CDR2 FQNEAQ (reference sequence). As DNA, the CDR3 is TGTGCCAGCAGCTCCGACCGGGACTTTAATGAAAAACTGTTTTTT. Its protein is CASSSDRDFNEKLFF.

The rearrangement joins TRBV15 to TRBJ1-1; perhaps TRBD1 as D (5 bases). The CDR3 spans 14 residues. V was trimmed by 1 base and J by 1 base, leaving 7 bases between them. Germline CDR1 LNHNV, CDR2 YYDKDF (reference sequence). The CDR3 region has the DNA TGTGCCACCAGCAGAGCTGGGGCGAACACTGAAGCTTTCTTT. Its protein is CATSRAGANTEAFF.

This chain connects TRBV6-6 to TRBJ1-6; D gene uncertain. CDR3 size: 13 residues. Trimming took off 0 bases at V and 5 bases at J, with 2 bases between the two ends. In germline, CDR1 is MNHNY, CDR2 SVGAGI (reference sequence). CDR3 sequence reads: CASSYSNNSPLHF. In DNA, the CDR3 is TGTGCCAGCAGTTACTCGAATAATTCACCCCTCCACTTT.

This clone was seen only once. This chain uses TRBV27 with TRBJ1-5; possible D gene TRBD1, 5 bases. CDR1 MNHEY and CDR2 SMNVEV come from the germline V gene (reference sequence). The CDR3 has 17 residues. V was clipped by 1 base and J by 3 bases, with 16 bases between them. CDR3 in amino acids: CASSLWGVQGDNQPQHF. CDR3 in DNA: TGTGCCAGCAGTTTATGGGGGGTCCAAGGGGACAATCAGCCCCAGCATTTT.

The chain recombines TRBV5-1 with TRBJ1-4; the D gene is possibly TRBD1 (5 bases). CDR1 and CDR2 from the germline V gene are SGHRS and YFSETQ. The CDR3 contains 17 residues. V gave up 0 bases and J gave up 0 bases, with 12 bases separating them. In DNA, the CDR3 is TGCGCCAGCAGCTTGGGTGGGGGATCAGCAACTAATGAAAAACTGTTTTTT. Protein sequence: CASSLGGGSATNEKLFF.

The rearrangement joins TRBV7-9 to TRBJ2-1; TRBD2 matches 7 bases. V gave up 3 bases and J gave up 13 bases; unmatched junction bases: 12. The CDR3 has 14 amino acids. Germline lookup yields CDR1 SEHNR and CDR2 FQNEAQ (reference sequence). CDR3 protein: CASSFGGGPLHQFF. The CDR3 DNA is TGTGCCAGCAGCTTCGGGGGAGGGCCTTTACACCAGTTCTTC.

This chain links TRBV7-2 with TRBJ1-3, with unresolved D. Deletions cut 0 bases from V and 1 base from J, with 10 bases between. The length of the CDR3 is 16 residues. Germline lookup yields CDR1 SGHTA and CDR2 FQGNSA. The CDR3 bases are TGTGCCAGCAGCTTAGCGCACAGACCTTCTGGAAACACCATATATTTT. Its protein product is CASSLAHRPSGNTIYF.

The chain links TRBV5-6 to TRBJ2-5; possible D gene TRBD1, 6 bases. Trimming pared 3 bases from V and 5 bases from J, leaving 17 bases between. Germline loops: CDR1 SGHDT, CDR2 YYEEEE. The CDR3 is 15 residues long. CDR3: CASSSPQGRGETQYF. The CDR3, as DNA: TGTGCCAGCAGCTCCCCCCAGGGGCGCGGGGAGACCCAGTACTTC.

The rearrangement links TRBV30 to TRBJ2-5; D could derive from TRBD1 or TRBD2 (7 bases each). V was clipped by 5 bases and J by 1 base, with 23 bases between them. CDR3 length: 17 amino acids. The germline V gene encodes CDR1 GTSNPN and CDR2 SVGIG (reference sequence). This CDR3 reads CAWSAGGALGVQETQYF. The DNA of the CDR3 is TGTGCCTGGTCAGCAGGGGGGGCCTTGGGCGTCCAAGAGACCCAGTACTTC.

This clone was detected only a few times. This specimen includes other DNA sequences encoding the same CDR3. The chain recombines TRBV2 with TRBJ1-1; tentative D call: TRBD1 (6 bases). The CDR3 is made up of 12 amino acids. In germline, CDR1 is SNHLY, CDR2 FYNNEI. V lost 5 bases and J lost 5, with 9 bases in between. The CDR3 sequence: CASSSQGTEAFF. CDR3 DNA: TGTGCCAGCAGTTCACAGGGAACTGAAGCTTTCTTT.

The chain employs TRBV2 and TRBJ1-4; D ambiguous. The CDR3 is 15 residues long. V lost 11 bases and J 3 bases, leaving 19 bases between the germline ends. Looked up from germline, CDR1 is SNHLY and CDR2 is FYNNEI. CDR3 amino acids: CAGSGWGLANEKLFF. In DNA form, the CDR3 reads TGTGCCGGAAGCGGCTGGGGTCTTGCTAATGAAAAACTGTTTTTT.

The chain uses TRBV7-7 and TRBJ2-3; D is tentatively TRBD1 or TRBD2 (7 bases each). In germline, CDR1 is SSHAT, CDR2 FNYEAQ (reference sequence). The CDR3 totals 17 residues. Trimming shortened V by 1 base and J by 4 bases, and 18 bases separated the two germline ends. CDR3 DNA sequence: TGTGCCAGCAGCTTAGGTGTCGGCAGGGGGAGGGCAGATACGCAGTATTTT. It is translated as CASSLGVGRGRADTQYF.

This chain joins TRBV18 and TRBJ2-7; D call uncertain. Trimming shortened V by 4 bases and J by 3 bases, and 10 bases separated the two germline ends. The CDR3 totals 13 residues. Germline CDR1 reads KGHSH; CDR2 reads LQKENI. The CDR3 DNA is TGTGCCAGCTCACAAGGGCTATTCTACGAGCAGTACTTC. Its protein product is CASSQGLFYEQYF.

This chain links TRBV5-6 with TRBJ1-1; perhaps TRBD1 as D (5 bases). Trimming shortened V by 4 bases and J by 4 bases, and 17 bases separated the two germline ends. Germline CDR1 is SGHDT and CDR2 is YYEEEE. The CDR3 has 15 residues. For the CDR3, the DNA is TGTGCCAGCAGCGCCCGACAGATTGTAGGCACTGAAGCTTTCTTT. It translates to CASSARQIVGTEAFF.

The rearrangement links TRBV27 to TRBJ2-2, with TRBD1 identical over 9 bases. In germline, CDR1 is MNHEY, CDR2 SMNVEV (reference sequence). V trimming: 2 bases; J trimming: 6 bases; junction bases outside the gene matches: 10. This CDR3 has 17 residues. CDR3 in amino acids: CASSLAPTGGASGELFF. The CDR3 region has the DNA TGTGCCAGCAGTTTAGCGCCCACAGGGGGCGCTTCCGGGGAGCTGTTTTTT.

This sequence joins TRBV5-6 and TRBJ2-3; D is possibly TRBD2 (5 bases). The ends were cut back, 7 bases at V and 2 bases at J, with 8 bases in the middle. The CDR3 extends over 12 amino acids. Germline CDR1 SGHDT, CDR2 YYEEEE. The CDR3, as DNA: TGTGCCAGCGGGAGAAACACAGATACGCAGTATTTT. This codes for CASGRNTDTQYF.

A single count supports this clone. The CDR3 coding sequence is TGCGCCAGCAGCAGGGGGACTAGCGGAAGCGCCTACGAGCAGTACTTC. Amino acid sequence: CASSRGTSGSAYEQYF. The rearrangement uses TRBV5-1 and TRBJ2-7; 11 bases are a match to TRBD2. Unmatched junction bases numbered 8, after V lost 4 bases and J lost 2 bases. Germline assignment: CDR1 SGHRS and CDR2 YFSETQ. CDR3 length: 16 residues. Variable domain in full (rest from reference TRBV5-1 and TRBJ2-7): KAGVTQTPRYLIKTRGQQVTLSCSPISGHRSVSWYQQTPGQGLQFLFEYFSETQRNKGNFPGRFSGRQFSNSRSEMNVSTLELGDSALYLCASSRGTSGSAYEQYFGPGTRLTVT.

The rearrangement links TRBV6-6 to TRBJ1-2; D gene ambiguous. CDR3 length: 11 amino acids. Germline V gene lookup returns CDR1 MNHNY and CDR2 SVGAGI (reference sequence). Between the trimmed V and J ends, which lost 5 bases and 5 bases, there was a span of 6 bases. The CDR3 DNA reads TGTGCCAGCAGTCATGCTTATGGCTACACCTTC. Its translation is CASSHAYGYTF.

The rearrangement links TRBV5-5 to TRBJ1-2; TRBD1 matches 7 bases. The CDR3 covers 14 residues. Germline CDR1 and CDR2: SGHKS and YYEKEE (reference sequence). Unmatched junction bases numbered 5, after V lost 3 bases and J lost 3 bases. The CDR3 coding sequence is TGTGCCAGCAGCTATTCCGGGACAGACTATGGCTACACCTTC. The encoded protein is CASSYSGTDYGYTF. The full variable domain, in which reference TRBV5-5 and TRBJ1-2 provide the parts outside the CDR3, is DAGVTQSPTHLIKTRGQQVTLRCSPISGHKSVSWYQQVLGQGPQFIFQYYEKEERGRGNFPDRFSARQFPNYSSELNVNALLLGDSALYLCASSYSGTDYGYTFGSGTRLTVV.

The CDR3 region is CSLSRDAYQETQYF. The DNA of the CDR3 is TGCAGCCTGAGTAGGGACGCCTACCAAGAGACCCAGTACTTC. V gene TRBV29-1 combines with J gene TRBJ2-5; D assignment may be TRBD1 or TRBD2 (5 bases each). The CDR3 totals 14 residues. The V gene's germline CDR1 is SQVTM and CDR2 ANQGSEA. V was cut by 8 bases and J by 0 bases, with 16 bases left in between. Looking up the rest from reference TRBV29-1 and TRBJ2-5 gives the full variable domain: SAVISQKPSRDICQRGTSLTIQCQVDSQVTMMFWYRQQPGQSLTLIATANQGSEATYESGFVIDKFPISRPNLTFSTLTVSNMSPEDSSIYLCSLSRDAYQETQYFGPGTRLLVL.

With respect to this clone: The junction departs from the called germline gene at one end, perhaps through a read error. The CDR3 is CASSYSLGGHEQYF. The CDR3 DNA sequence: TGTGCCAGCAGTTACTCGCTCGGGGGCCACGAGCAGTACTTC. This rearrangement joins TRBV10-3 to TRBJ2-7; tentatively, D is TRBD1 or TRBD2 (6 bases each). Germline V CDR1 and CDR2: ENHRY, SYGVKD. CDR3 length: 14 residues.

The rearrangement joins TRBV27 to TRBJ2-2; 7 nucleotides agree with TRBD2. Germline assignment: CDR1 MNHEY and CDR2 SMNVEV (reference sequence). This CDR3 is built from 14 residues. V was pared by 2 bases and J by 6 bases, with 3 bases of the junction left unmatched. CDR3 DNA sequence: TGTGCCAGCAGTTTAACTAGCGTCGCCGGGGAGCTGTTTTTT. Translating gives CASSLTSVAGELFF.

The J gene is TRBJ1-5, the V gene TRBV19; perhaps TRBD1 as D (6 bases). The CDR3 runs to 16 residues. V lost 3 bases, J lost 5 bases, and 17 bases lay in between. Germline-derived CDR1 and CDR2 are LNHDA and SQIVND (reference sequence). The CDR3 spells CASSIRRGGPYQPQHF. The CDR3 coding sequence is TGTGCCAGTAGTATTCGAAGGGGGGGCCCATATCAGCCCCAGCATTTT.

The chain combines TRBV19 with TRBJ2-7; D might be TRBD2 (5 bases). The CDR3 consists of 15 residues. CDR1 LNHDA and CDR2 SQIVND come from the germline V gene (reference sequence). The V end was cut by 6 bases, the J end by 6 bases, with 21 bases between. In DNA form, the CDR3 reads TGTGCCAGTAGCAACACGGGGAAGAAAGTGGGCGAGCAGTACTTC. Amino acids: CASSNTGKKVGEQYF. Full variable domain (rest looked up from reference TRBV19 and TRBJ2-7): DGGITQSPKYLFRKEGQNVTLSCEQNLNHDAMYWYRQDPGQGLRLIYYSQIVNDFQKGDIAEGYSVSREKKESFPLTVTSAQKNPTAFYLCASSNTGKKVGEQYFGPGTRLTVT.